The TCR beta chain described here comes from a study of monozygotic twins with cystic fibrosis. The study, taken as a whole, reports: Nucleotide-identical clonotype sharing was significantly higher within monozygotic CF twin pairs than between unrelated CF individuals. Median Simpson clonality of 0.0095 suggested naive T cells predominated.

The repertoire was sequenced with immunoSEQ multiplex PCR; TCRdb's copy has only in-frame clones and lacks some. The table records tens of thousands of clones, 75% to 95% of them present only once. The V segment lost 9 bases and the J segment 4 bases; nucleotides outside the gene matches: 8. There are 14 residues in the CDR3. Germline V gives CDR1 WNHNN, CDR2 SYGVQD (reference sequence). In the case of this clone: Antigen unknown.

Sequencing was done on a sample of blood. The receptor comes from a girl aged 2 to 9 with cystic fibrosis. V gene TRBV10-1 combines with J gene TRBJ2-1; TRBD2 aligns across 8 bases. CDR3: CARRESGGYNEQFF. CDR3 sequence (DNA): TGCGCCAGGAGAGAGAGCGGGGGATACAATGAGCAGTTCTTC.